This entry features one T cell receptor (beta chain) sequence. Its antigen remains unidentified. The source of the sample is a study of graft-versus-host responses after intestinal transplantation. For the study at large: Isolated intestinal, liver-intestinal, or multivisceral transplants had been given to the recipients. Anti-thymocyte globulin served as induction for all recipients, who then took tacrolimus and steroids for about 3 years.

The CDR3 spans 12 residues. Per germline, CDR1 MNHEY and CDR2 SVGAGI. V lost 4 bases and J 5 bases, leaving 6 bases between the germline ends. TCRdb's copy holds only in-frame clones and misses some; the assay was immunoSEQ multiplex PCR. Found here are over 85,000 clones, over 85% of them singletons; the top ten hold 0.45% to 0.6%. This TCR came from a human donor who received an intestinal transplant. The sample in question was unstimulated CD8+ T cells sorted from spleen or lymph node cells, obtained before intestinal transplant. The rearrangement links TRBV6-5 to TRBJ2-1; possible D gene TRBD1, 5 bases. CDR3 residues: CASSLTDNEQFF. The CDR3, as DNA: TGTGCCAGCAGTTTGACAGACAATGAGCAGTTCTTC.